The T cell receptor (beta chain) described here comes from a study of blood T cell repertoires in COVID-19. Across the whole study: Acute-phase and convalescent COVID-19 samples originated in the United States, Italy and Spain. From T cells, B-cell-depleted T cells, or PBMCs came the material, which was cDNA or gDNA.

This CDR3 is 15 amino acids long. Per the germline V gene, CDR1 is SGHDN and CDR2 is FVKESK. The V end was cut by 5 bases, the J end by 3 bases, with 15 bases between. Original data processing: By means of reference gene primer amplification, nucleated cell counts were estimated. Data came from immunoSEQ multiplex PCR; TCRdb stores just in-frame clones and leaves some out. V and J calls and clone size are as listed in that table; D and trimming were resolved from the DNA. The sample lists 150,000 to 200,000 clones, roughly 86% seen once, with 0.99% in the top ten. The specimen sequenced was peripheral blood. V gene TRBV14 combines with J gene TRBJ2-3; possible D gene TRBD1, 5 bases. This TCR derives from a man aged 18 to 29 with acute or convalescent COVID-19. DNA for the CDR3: TGTGCCAGCAGCGTTCAAAGGGGTGGTACAGATACGCAGTATTTT. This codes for CASSVQRGGTDTQYF.